This T cell receptor (beta chain) was sequenced for a study of human T cells and chemical hapten exposure. Overall study context: Patients' scalps got diphenylcyclopropenone weekly throughout the approximately 23-week study. General observations from the study: Versus controls, expanded TCRs had significantly more large CDR3 similarity clusters. Each of the donors had alopecia, so their immune responses may not resemble those of healthy people. Among TCRs, those above 1 in 1000 frequency were unaffected by DPC sensitization.

Described time point: patch test 1, 2 weeks after DPC sensitization. Treatment reported: therapeutic diphenylcyclopropenone sensitization with weekly scalp DPC. The CDR3 has 12 amino acids. Germline-derived CDR1 and CDR2 are SQVTM and ANQGSEA. V lost 6 bases, J lost 8 bases, and 9 bases stayed unmatched. Only a few counts were recorded for this clonotype. The antigen remains undetermined. TCRdb re-called the RACE reads through MiXCR, storing one row per CDR3 protein. The data contain 65,000 to 85,000 distinct CDR3 sequences, approximately 10% of them singletons. The sequence derives from a woman in her forties or fifties with alopecia areata. Some clones in this sample may be carry-over from other donors' samples. The material sequenced was whole blood, taken in connection with sensitization to the hapten diphenylcyclopropenone (DPC). This sequence joins TRBV29-1 and TRBJ1-1, with 7 nucleotides matching TRBD1. CDR3 in amino acids: CSVGTVLREAFF. As DNA, the CDR3 is TGCAGCGTGGGGACAGTTCTAAGGGAAGCTTTCTTT.